This TCR beta chain came from a study of cytotoxic CD8 clonotypes in ibrutinib-treated CLL. Across the whole study: The patients comprised roughly 12 relapsed/refractory and about 15 treatment-naive cases, around 17 IGHV unmutated. Response was recorded as partial in about 24 patients and complete in 2; at median approximately six years, approximately 14 remained remitted and roughly 12 had progressed. General study results and limits: At the start, clonality exceeded age-matched healthy donors and followed circulating CD8+ T-cell counts.

Details on this clone: Its antigen is unknown.

Repertoires were generated with immunoSEQ multiplex PCR, while TCRdb's copy carries only in-frame clones and drops some. The sample lists 150,000 or so clones; about four fifths were seen once. This TCR was recovered from a human donor with chronic lymphocytic leukemia. This specimen was PBMCs, taken after 12 months of ibrutinib treatment.

The CDR3 bases are TGTGCCAGCTCTCGTACAGGGGACACTGAAGCTTTCTTT. Translating it yields CASSRTGDTEAFF. The chain carries TRBV18 and TRBJ1-1; 7 nucleotides agree with TRBD1. Germline values: CDR1 KGHSH, CDR2 LQKENI. V was pared by 6 bases and J by 3 bases, with 4 bases of the junction left unmatched. The CDR3 covers 13 residues.